This entry is about one T cell receptor (beta chain). Antigen unknown. The sample originates from a study of cytomegalovirus exposure and HLA in healthy donors. V lost 1 base and J 0 bases, leaving 10 bases between the germline ends. This CDR3 has 16 residues. Germline values: CDR1 MDHEN, CDR2 SYDVKM. Study-level results: The authors judged a highly shared variant cluster likely a sequencing artifact. There were some V segments, including TRBV6-2 and TRBV6-3, excluded as indistinguishable. Accurate prediction of HLA-A and HLA-B alleles (for most subjects) was reportedly achieved from TCR beta sequences.

PCR amplification relied on 60 Vbeta primers (plus 13 Jbeta primers). TCRdb keeps only in-frame clones here, not all; method: immunoSEQ multiplex PCR. The data contain 130,000 to 150,000 clones, approximately 68% of them singletons. This TCR came from a man aged 60-69 years in good health and CMV-seronegative. Sequencing used PBMCs. The chain recombines TRBV28 with TRBJ1-3, with D unclear. CDR3 loop: CASSLSPDYSGNTIYF. CDR3 coding DNA: TGTGCCAGCAGTTTATCCCCAGATTACTCTGGAAACACCATATATTTT.